This T cell receptor beta chain comes out of a study of T cells expressing NK-cell markers. General study points: For 6 or 7 donors, the dominant NKG2C+ clonotypes made up roughly 1.0-7.0% of their CD8+ T cells.

Comment on this clonotype: Its specificity is not known.

Following a re-call of the 5' RACE reads, TCRdb has one entry per CDR3 protein and lacks DNA. The listing contains fewer than 300,000 distinct CDR3 sequences. This CDR3 has 13 amino acids. The germline V gene has CDR1 SGHAT and CDR2 FQNNGV. The receptor comes from a woman aged 18 to 75 in good health. The chain is built from TRBV11-2 and TRBJ2-1; TCRdb reports TRBD2, a call that lacks DNA to check it against. Sequencing used blood T cells: a sorted CD56 or NKG2C T cell subset, CD4+ or CD8+ T cells, or bulk PBMC T cells (not recorded which). CDR3 amino acids: CASKGRAGNEQFF.